The T cell receptor (beta chain) under discussion was sequenced for a study of blood T cell repertoires in COVID-19. This CDR3 comprises 13 residues. The V and J ends lost 1 base and 5 bases respectively, with 9 bases between them. From germline, CDR1 is SGHNT and CDR2 YYREEE (reference sequence). The data were produced by immunoSEQ multiplex PCR, yet TCRdb's version contains in-frame clones alone and is incomplete. The sample lists 250,000 to 350,000 clones; about 88% were seen once. Sequenced: peripheral blood. The sequence came from a woman aged 60-75 years with acute or convalescent COVID-19. The chain combines TRBV5-4 with TRBJ1-1; D gene uncertain. The CDR3 DNA reads as TGTGCCAGCAGCTTGAACCCGGAGACTGAAGCTTTCTTT. It codes for CASSLNPETEAFF.